This T cell receptor (beta chain) was sequenced during a study of T cell repertoires in cytomegalovirus infection. Study-level background: Public TCR beta signatures indicated both CMV infection and matching HLA type.

This clonotype was counted ten times or more. Antigen: not known. Notes on the study in general: Dominating the ex vivo response were TCR beta clonotypes that were CMV-specific and HLA-C-restricted. Cumulative public TCR beta family frequency identified carriers of CMV plus the relevant HLA.

CDR1 and CDR2 (germline): SGHTA, FQGNSA. V gave up 4 bases and J gave up 3 bases; unmatched junction bases: 1. CDR3 length: 13 amino acids. Via MiXCR, TCRdb re-called the reads, giving one row per CDR3 protein. The top ten hold over 10% of the sample, which has roughly 920,000 distinct CDR3 sequences, about 33% seen once. The specimen comprised cultured CD8+ T cells from PBMCs, sampled from culture after CMV antigen stimulation. This chain joins TRBV7-2 and TRBJ2-7; 9 nucleotides match TRBD1. This receptor was taken from a human donor in good health (CMV status not recorded). Some clones in this sample may be carry-over from other donors' samples. The CDR3 region has the DNA TGTGCCAGCAGCTGGACAGGGGTCTACGAGCAGTACTTC. It codes for CASSWTGVYEQYF.